Below are 3 T cell receptor beta chains sequenced from a single sample in a study of T cells after posttransplantation cyclophosphamide. A marrow graft followed busulfan-fludarabine conditioning, with cyclophosphamide on days +3 and +4. Profiling relied on immunoSEQ multiplex PCR, and the TCRdb table lists in-frame clones only, not all of them. This sample carries 5,500 to 7,500 clones, none of them present only once. This sample comprised PBMCs, obtained after allogeneic stem cell transplant with posttransplant cyclophosphamide. Source of these receptors: a male patient in his fifties or sixties who received an allogeneic stem cell transplant from an unrelated donor, was CMV-positive, and had acute GVHD only. Some T cells may have come from the graft donor.

This clone occurred many times. The rearrangement joins TRBV28 to TRBJ1-2; D gene unclear. The CDR3 has 12 residues. The germline V and J ends were trimmed by 5 bases and 4 bases, with 8 bases remaining between them. The germline V gene has CDR1 MDHEN and CDR2 SYDVKM. Here the CDR3 reads CASSSPTYGYTF. The CDR3 bases are TGTGCCAGCAGTAGCCCAACCTATGGCTACACCTTC.

This rearrangement joins TRBV20-1 to TRBJ2-5; D not resolved. The CDR3 is 10 residues long. V lost 6 bases, J lost 4 bases, and 6 bases lay in between. Germline V gives CDR1 DFQATT, CDR2 SNEGSKA (reference sequence). The CDR3 region is CSAPLETQYF. CDR3 nucleotides: TGCAGTGCCCCTTTAGAGACCCAGTACTTC.

Ten or more counts support this clone. This chain joins TRBV14 and TRBJ1-2, with a weak D call TRBD1 (5 bases). CDR1 is SGHDN and CDR2 is FVKESK in the germline V gene. V lost 1 base, J lost 7 bases, and 10 bases lay in between. The CDR3 spans 13 residues. In nucleotides, the CDR3 is TGTGCCAGCAGCCAAGTACGGGGGGGTGGCTACACCTTC. Encoded protein: CASSQVRGGGYTF.